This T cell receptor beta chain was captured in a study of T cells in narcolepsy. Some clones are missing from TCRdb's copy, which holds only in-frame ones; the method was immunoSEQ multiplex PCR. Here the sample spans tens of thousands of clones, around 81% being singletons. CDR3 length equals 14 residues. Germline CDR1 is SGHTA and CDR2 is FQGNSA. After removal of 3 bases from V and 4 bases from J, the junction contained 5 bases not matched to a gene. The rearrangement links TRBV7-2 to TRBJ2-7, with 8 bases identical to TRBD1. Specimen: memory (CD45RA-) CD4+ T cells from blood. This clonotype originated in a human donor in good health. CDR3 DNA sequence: TGTGCCAGCAGCTTGCAGGGGGCAGATTACGAGCAGTACTTC. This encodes CASSLQGADYEQYF. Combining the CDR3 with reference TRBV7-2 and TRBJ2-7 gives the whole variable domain GAGVSQSPSNKVTEKGKDVELRCDPISGHTALYWYRQSLGQGLEFLIYFQGNSAPDKSGLPSDRFSAERTGGSVSTLTIQRTQQEDSAVYLCASSLQGADYEQYFGPGTRLTVT.